This T cell receptor beta chain was retrieved from a study of T cell changes during pregnancy in multiple sclerosis. The CDR3 consists of 14 residues. Germline CDR1 and CDR2: LNHDA and SQIVND (reference sequence). V lost 3 bases, J lost 6 bases, and 13 bases lay in between. This clone occurred once. Here immunoSEQ multiplex PCR was the method, and the copy in TCRdb shows in-frame clones only, minus some. The sample records approximately 40,000 clones, about 93% being singletons. The sample was CD4+ T cells from peripheral blood mononuclear cells, taken after pregnancy. The chain links TRBV19 to TRBJ2-3; D gene unclear. This TCR derives from a female donor in good health, enrolled as a control in a pregnancy study. The CDR3 protein is CASSIRLQVDTQYF. CDR3 DNA sequence: TGTGCCAGTAGTATTCGGCTTCAGGTTGATACGCAGTATTTT.